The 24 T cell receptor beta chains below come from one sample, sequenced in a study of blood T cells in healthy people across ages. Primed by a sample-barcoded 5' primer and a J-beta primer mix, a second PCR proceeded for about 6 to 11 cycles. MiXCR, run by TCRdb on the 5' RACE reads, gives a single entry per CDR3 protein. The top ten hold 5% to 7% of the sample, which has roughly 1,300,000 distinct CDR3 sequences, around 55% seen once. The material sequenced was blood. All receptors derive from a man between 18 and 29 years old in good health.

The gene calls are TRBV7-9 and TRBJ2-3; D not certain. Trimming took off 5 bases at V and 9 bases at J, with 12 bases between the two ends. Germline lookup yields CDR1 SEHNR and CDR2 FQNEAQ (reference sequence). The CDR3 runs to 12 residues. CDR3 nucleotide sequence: TGTGCCAGCAGCCTGGTAGGGTGGACGCAGTATTTT. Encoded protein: CASSLVGWTQYF.

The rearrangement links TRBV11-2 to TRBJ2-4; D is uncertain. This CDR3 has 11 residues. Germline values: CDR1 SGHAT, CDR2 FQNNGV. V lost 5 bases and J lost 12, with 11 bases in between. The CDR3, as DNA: TGTGCCAGCAGCCTCGGACCGCCTCAGTACTTC. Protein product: CASSLGPPQYF.

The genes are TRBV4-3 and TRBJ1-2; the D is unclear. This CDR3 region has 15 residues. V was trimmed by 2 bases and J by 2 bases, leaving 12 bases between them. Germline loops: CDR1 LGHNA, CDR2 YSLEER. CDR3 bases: TGCGCCAGCAGCCAATGGGAGAGGAAGAACTATGGCTACACCTTC. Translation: CASSQWERKNYGYTF.

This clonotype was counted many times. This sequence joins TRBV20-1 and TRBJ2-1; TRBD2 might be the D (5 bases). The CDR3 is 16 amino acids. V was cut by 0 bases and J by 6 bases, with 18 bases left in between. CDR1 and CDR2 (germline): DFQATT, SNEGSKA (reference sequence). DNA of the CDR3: TGCAGTGCTAGAGACCCACTAGTAGATGAACGCAATGAGCAGTTCTTC. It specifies CSARDPLVDERNEQFF.

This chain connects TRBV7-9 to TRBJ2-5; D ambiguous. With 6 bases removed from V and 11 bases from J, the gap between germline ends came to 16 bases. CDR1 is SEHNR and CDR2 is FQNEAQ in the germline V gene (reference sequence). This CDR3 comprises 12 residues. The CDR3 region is CASSPRNNEQYF. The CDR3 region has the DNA TGTGCCAGCAGTCCCAGGAACAATGAGCAGTACTTC.

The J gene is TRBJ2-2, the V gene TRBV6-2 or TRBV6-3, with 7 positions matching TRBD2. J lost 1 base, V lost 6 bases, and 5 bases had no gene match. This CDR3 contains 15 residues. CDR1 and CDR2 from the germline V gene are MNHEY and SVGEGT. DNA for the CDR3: TGTGCCAGCAGCCCGACTAGCCAGAACACCGGGGAGCTGTTTTTT. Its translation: CASSPTSQNTGELFF.

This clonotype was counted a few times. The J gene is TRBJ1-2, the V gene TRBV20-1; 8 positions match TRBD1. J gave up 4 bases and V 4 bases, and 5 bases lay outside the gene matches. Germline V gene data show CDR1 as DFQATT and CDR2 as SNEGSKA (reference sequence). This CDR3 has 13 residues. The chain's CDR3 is CSATDRETYGYTF. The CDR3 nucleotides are TGCAGTGCTACGGACAGGGAGACCTATGGCTACACCTTC.

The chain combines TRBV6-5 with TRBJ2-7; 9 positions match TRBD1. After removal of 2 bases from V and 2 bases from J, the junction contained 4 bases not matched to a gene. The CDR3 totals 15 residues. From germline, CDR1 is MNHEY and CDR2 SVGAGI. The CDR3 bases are TGTGCCAGCAGTTACGTCCGGACAGGGGCCTACGAGCAGTACTTC. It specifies CASSYVRTGAYEQYF.

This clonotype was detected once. The CDR3 coding sequence is TGTGCCAGCACCCGGACAGGGAGGCAAACTTTCTTT. The encoded protein is CASTRTGRQTFF. The V and J genes are TRBV6-5 and TRBJ1-1; 8 nucleotides agree with TRBD1. CDR3 length equals 12 residues. V lost 7 bases, J lost 12 bases, and 10 bases stayed unmatched. The germline CDR1 and CDR2 sequences are MNHEY and SVGAGI.

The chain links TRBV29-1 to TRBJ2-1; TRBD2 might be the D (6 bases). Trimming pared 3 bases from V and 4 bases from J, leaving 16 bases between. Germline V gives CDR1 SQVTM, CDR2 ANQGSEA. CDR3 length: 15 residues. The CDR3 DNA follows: TGCAGCGTTGAGGAGACGGGAAGCGGGTACAATGAGCAGTTCTTC. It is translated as CSVEETGSGYNEQFF.

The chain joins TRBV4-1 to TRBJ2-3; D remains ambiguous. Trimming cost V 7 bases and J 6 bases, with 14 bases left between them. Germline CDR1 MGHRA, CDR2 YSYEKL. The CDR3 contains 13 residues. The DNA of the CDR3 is TGCGCCAGCAACTACCCCGTTGCGGATACGCAGTATTTT. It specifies CASNYPVADTQYF.

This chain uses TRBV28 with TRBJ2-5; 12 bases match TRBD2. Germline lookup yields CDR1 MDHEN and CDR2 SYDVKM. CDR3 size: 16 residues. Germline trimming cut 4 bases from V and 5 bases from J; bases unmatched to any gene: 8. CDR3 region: CASSSSRLAGVETQYF. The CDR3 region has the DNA TGTGCCAGCAGTTCCTCCAGACTAGCGGGGGTTGAGACCCAGTACTTC.

CDR3 amino acids: CSVESRGTDTQYF. CDR3 in DNA: TGCAGCGTTGAATCTCGGGGCACAGATACGCAGTATTTT. The chain carries TRBV29-1 and TRBJ2-3; no clear D. Trimming stripped 2 bases from V and 1 base from J, with 7 bases between. Germline assignment: CDR1 SQVTM and CDR2 ANQGSEA. This CDR3 has 13 amino acids.

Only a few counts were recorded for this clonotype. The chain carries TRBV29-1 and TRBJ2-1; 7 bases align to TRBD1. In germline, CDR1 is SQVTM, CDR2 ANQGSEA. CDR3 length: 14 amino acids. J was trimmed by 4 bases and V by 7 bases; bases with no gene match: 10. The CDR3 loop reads CSAHGTETYNEQFF. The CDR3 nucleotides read TGCAGCGCCCACGGGACAGAGACATACAATGAGCAGTTCTTC.

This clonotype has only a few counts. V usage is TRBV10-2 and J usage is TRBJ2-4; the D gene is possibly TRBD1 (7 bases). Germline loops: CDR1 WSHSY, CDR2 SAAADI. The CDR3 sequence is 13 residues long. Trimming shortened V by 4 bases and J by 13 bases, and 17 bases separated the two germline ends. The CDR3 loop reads CASSAPLRGEQYF. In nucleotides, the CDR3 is TGCGCCAGCAGTGCACCTCTCAGGGGGGAACAGTACTTC.

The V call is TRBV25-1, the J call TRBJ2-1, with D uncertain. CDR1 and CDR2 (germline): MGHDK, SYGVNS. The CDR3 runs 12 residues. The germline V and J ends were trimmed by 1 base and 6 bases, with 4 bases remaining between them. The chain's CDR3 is CASSESTNEQFF. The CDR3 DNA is TGTGCCAGCAGTGAATCGACCAATGAGCAGTTCTTC.

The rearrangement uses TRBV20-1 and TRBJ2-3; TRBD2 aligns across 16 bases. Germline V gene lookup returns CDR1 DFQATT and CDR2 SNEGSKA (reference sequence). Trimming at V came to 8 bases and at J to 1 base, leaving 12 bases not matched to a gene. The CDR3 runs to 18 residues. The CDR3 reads CSPKPGLAGGPGTDTQYF. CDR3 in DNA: TGCAGTCCCAAACCGGGACTAGCGGGAGGGCCGGGCACAGATACGCAGTATTTT.

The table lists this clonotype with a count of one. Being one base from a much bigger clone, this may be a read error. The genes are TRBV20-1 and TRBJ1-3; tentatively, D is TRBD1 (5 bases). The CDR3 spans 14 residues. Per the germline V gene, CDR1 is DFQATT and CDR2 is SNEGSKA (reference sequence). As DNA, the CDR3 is TGCAGTGCTGGAGATCAGCAGGGCCGGGACACCATATATTTT. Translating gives CSAGDQQGRDTIYF.

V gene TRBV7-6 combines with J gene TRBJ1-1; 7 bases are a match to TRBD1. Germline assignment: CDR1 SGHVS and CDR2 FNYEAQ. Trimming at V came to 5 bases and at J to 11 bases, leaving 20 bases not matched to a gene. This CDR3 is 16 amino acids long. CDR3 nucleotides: TGTGCCAGCAGCACCCGACAGGGTATATGGCCGATCGAGGCTTTCTTT. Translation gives CASSTRQGIWPIEAFF.

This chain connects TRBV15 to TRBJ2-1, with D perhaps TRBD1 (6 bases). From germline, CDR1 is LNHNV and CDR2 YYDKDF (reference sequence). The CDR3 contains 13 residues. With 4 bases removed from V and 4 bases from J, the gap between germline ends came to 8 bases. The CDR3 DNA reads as TGTGCCACCAGCATAGACAGGTACAATGAGCAGTTCTTC. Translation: CATSIDRYNEQFF.

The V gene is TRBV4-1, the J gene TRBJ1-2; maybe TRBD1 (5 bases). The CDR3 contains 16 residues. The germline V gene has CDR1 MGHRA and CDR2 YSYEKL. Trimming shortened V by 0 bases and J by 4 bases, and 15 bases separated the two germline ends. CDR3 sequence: CASSQEARGDPYGYTF. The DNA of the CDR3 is TGCGCCAGCAGCCAAGAAGCAAGGGGCGACCCCTATGGCTACACCTTC.

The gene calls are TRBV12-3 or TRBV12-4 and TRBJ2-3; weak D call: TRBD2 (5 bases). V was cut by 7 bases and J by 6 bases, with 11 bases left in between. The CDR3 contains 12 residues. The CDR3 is CASIPDSDTQYF. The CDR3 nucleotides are TGTGCCAGCATCCCGGACTCTGATACGCAGTATTTT.

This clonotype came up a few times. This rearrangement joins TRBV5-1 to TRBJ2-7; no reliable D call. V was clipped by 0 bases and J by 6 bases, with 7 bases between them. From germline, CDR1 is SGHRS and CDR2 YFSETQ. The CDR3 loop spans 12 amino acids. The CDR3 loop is CASSLEGIEQYF. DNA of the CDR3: TGCGCCAGCAGCTTGGAAGGGATCGAGCAGTACTTC.

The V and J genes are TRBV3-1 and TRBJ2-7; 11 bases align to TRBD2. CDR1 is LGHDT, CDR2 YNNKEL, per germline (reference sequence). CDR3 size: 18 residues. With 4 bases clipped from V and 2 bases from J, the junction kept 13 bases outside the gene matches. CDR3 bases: TGTGCCAGCAGCCTGGTTGGGGGAAGACTAGCGGGGACCTACGAGCAGTACTTC. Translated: CASSLVGGRLAGTYEQYF.